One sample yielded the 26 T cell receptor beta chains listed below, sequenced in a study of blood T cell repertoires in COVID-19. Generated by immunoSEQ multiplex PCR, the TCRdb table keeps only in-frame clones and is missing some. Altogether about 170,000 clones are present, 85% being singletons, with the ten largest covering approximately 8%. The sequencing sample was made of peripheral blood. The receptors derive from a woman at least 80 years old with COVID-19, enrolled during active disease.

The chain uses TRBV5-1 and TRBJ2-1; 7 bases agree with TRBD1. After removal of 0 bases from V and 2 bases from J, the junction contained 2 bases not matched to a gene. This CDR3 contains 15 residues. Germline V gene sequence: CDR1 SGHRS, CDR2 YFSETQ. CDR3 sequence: CASSLVQGTYNEQFF. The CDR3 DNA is TGCGCCAGCAGCTTGGTACAGGGGACCTACAATGAGCAGTTCTTC.

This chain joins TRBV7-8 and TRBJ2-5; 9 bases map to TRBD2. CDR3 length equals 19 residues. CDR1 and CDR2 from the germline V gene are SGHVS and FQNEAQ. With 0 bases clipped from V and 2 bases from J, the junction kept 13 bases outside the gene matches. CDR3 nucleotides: TGTGCCAGCAGCTTAGCGCCTGGGGCTGGACTAGCGAGACAAGAGACCCAGTACTTC. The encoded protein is CASSLAPGAGLARQETQYF.

The CDR3 DNA reads as TGTGCCAGCAGTTCTTACAGGGTTGAAAAACTGTTTTTT. This codes for CASSSYRVEKLFF. The chain employs TRBV28 and TRBJ1-4; TRBD1 might be the D (6 bases). The CDR3 spans 13 residues. Germline V CDR1 and CDR2: MDHEN, SYDVKM. The V end lost 4 bases, the J end lost 7 bases, and 10 bases lay between the germline ends.

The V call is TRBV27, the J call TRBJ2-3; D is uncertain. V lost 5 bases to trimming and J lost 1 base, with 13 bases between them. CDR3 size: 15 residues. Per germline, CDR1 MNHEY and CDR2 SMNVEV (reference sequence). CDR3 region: CASSPWVGGTDTQYF. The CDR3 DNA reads TGTGCCAGCAGTCCCTGGGTGGGCGGCACAGATACGCAGTATTTT.

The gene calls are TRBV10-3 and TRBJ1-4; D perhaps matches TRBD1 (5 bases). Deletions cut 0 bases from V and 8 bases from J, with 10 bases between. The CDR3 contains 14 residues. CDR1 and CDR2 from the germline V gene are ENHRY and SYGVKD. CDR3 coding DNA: TGTGCCATCAGTGAGTCGCCGGGGGACGAAAAACTGTTTTTT. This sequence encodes CAISESPGDEKLFF.

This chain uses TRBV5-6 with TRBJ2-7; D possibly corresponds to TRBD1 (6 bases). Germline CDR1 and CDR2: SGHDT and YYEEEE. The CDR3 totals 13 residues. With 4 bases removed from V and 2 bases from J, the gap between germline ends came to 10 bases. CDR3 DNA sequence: TGTGCCAGCAGCGTCGGACAGACCTACGAGCAGTACTTC. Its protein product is CASSVGQTYEQYF.

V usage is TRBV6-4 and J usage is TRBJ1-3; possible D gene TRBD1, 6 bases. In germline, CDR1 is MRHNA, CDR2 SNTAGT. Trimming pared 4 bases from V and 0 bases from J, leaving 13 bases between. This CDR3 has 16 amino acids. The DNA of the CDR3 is TGTGCCAGCAGTGGGGGGCCCGACGGCTCTGGAAACACCATATATTTT. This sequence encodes CASSGGPDGSGNTIYF.

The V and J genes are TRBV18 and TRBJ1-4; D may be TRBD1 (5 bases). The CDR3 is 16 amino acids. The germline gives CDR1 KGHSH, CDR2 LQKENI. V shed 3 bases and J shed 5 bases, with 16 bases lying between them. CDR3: CASSPAISGGNEKLFF. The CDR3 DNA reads TGTGCCAGCTCACCTGCCATATCGGGGGGGAATGAAAAACTGTTTTTT.

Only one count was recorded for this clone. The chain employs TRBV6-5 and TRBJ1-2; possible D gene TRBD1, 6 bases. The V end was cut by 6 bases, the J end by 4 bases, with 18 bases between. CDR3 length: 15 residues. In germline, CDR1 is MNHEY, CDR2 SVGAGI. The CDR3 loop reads CASRDGGAVGYGYTF. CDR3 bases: TGTGCCAGCAGAGATGGGGGGGCAGTCGGCTATGGCTACACCTTC.

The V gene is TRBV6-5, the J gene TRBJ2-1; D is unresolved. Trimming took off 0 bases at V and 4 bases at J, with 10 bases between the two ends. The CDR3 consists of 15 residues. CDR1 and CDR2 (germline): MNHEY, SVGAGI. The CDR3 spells CASSYSSASYNEQFF. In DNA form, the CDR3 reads TGTGCCAGCAGTTACTCGAGTGCAAGTTACAATGAGCAGTTCTTC.

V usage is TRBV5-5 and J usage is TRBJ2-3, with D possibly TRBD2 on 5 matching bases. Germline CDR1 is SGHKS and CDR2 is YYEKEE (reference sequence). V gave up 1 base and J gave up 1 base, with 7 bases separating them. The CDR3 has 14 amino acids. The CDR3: CASSLLRGTDTQYF. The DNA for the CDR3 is TGTGCCAGCAGCTTGCTGAGGGGCACAGATACGCAGTATTTT.

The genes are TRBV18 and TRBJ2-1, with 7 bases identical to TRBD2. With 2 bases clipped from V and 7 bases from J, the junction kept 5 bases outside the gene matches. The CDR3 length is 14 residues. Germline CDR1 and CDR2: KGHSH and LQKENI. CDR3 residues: CASSPGLAENEQFF. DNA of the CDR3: TGTGCCAGCTCACCAGGCCTAGCGGAAAATGAGCAGTTCTTC.

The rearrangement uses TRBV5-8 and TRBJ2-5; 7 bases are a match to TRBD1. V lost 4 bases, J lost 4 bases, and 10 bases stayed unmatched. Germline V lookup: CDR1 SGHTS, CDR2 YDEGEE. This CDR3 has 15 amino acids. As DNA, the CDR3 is TGTGCCAGCAGCCCCGGACAGGTGGCGGGAGAGACCCAGTACTTC. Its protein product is CASSPGQVAGETQYF.

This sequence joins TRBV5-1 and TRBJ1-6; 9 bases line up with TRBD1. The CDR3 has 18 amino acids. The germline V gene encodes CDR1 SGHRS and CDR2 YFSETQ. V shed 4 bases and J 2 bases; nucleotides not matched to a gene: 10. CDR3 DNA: TGCGCCAGCAGCCTAGTTCAACAGGGGGCCACCTATAATTCACCCCTCCACTTT. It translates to CASSLVQQGATYNSPLHF. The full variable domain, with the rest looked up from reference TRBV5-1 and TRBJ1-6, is KAGVTQTPRYLIKTRGQQVTLSCSPISGHRSVSWYQQTPGQGLQFLFEYFSETQRNKGNFPGRFSGRQFSNSRSEMNVSTLELGDSALYLCASSLVQQGATYNSPLHFGNGTRLTVT.

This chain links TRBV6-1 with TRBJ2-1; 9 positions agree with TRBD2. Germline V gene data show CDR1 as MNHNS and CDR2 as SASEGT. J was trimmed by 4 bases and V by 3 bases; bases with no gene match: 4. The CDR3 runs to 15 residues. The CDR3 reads CASSDRRGGYNEQFF. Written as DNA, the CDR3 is TGTGCCAGCAGTGATAGGCGGGGGGGGTACAATGAGCAGTTCTTC.

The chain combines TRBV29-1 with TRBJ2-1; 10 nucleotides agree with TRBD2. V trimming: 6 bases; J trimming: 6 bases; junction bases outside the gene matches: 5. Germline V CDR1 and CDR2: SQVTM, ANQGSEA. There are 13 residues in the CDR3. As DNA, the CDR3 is TGCAGCGTGATAGCGGGAGGCCGCAATGAGCAGTTCTTC. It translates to CSVIAGGRNEQFF.

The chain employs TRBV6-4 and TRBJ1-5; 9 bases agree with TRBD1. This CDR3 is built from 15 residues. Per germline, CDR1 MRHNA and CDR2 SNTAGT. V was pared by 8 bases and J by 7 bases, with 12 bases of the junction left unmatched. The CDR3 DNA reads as TGTGCCAGCGGAAATCCGGGACAGGGTTCCCAGCCCCAGCATTTT. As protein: CASGNPGQGSQPQHF.

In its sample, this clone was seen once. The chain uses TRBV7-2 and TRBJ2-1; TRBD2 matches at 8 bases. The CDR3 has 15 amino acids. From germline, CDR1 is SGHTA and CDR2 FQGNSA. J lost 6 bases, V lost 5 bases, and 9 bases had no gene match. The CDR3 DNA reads TGTGCCAGCAGCCCGGGGGGGTCTGTAGGCAATGAGCAGTTCTTC. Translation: CASSPGGSVGNEQFF.

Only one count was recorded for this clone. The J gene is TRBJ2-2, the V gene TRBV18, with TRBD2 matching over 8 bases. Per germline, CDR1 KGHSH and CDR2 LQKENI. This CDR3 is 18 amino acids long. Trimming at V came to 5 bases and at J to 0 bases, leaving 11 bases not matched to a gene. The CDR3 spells CASSWNSGVRANTGELFF. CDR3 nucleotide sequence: TGTGCCAGCTCATGGAATAGCGGGGTACGCGCGAACACCGGGGAGCTGTTTTTT.

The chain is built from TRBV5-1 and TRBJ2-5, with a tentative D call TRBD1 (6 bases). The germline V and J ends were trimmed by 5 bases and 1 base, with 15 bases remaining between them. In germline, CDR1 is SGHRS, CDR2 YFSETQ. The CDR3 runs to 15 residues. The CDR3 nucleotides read TGCGCCAGCAGGTCTTGGGGGCAGGCCCAAGAGACCCAGTACTTC. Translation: CASRSWGQAQETQYF.

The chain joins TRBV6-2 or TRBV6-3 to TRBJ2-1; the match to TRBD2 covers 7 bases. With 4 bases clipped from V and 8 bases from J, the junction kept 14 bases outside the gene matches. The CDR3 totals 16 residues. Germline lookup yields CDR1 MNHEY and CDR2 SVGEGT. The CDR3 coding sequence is TGTGCCAGCAGTTTAGGGTTGGCGGGAGTAGGGGATGAGCAGTTCTTC. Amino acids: CASSLGLAGVGDEQFF.

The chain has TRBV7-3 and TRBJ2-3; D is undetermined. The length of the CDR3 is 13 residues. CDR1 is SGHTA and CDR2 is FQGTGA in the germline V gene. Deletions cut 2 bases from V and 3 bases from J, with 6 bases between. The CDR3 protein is CASSLERTDTQYF. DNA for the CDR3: TGTGCCAGCAGCTTAGAGCGAACAGATACGCAGTATTTT.

The chain's CDR3 is CASSLAPNQPQHF. DNA of the CDR3: TGTGCCAGCAGCTTAGCCCCAAATCAGCCCCAGCATTTT. V is TRBV7-8 and J is TRBJ1-5, with D uncertain. V was pared by 0 bases and J by 4 bases, with 4 bases between. Germline CDR1 SGHVS, CDR2 FQNEAQ. The CDR3 totals 13 residues.

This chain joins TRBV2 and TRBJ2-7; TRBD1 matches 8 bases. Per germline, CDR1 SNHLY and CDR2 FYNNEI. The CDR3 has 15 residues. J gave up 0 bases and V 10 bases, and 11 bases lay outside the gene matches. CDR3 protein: CATTSRTGFSYEQYF. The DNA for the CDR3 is TGTGCCACCACCTCCAGGACAGGGTTCTCCTACGAGCAGTACTTC.

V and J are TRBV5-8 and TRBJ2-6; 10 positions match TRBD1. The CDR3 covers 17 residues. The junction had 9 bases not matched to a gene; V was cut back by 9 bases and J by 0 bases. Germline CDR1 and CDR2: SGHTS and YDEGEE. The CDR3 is CATSRDRGSSGANVLTF. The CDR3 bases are TGTGCCACCTCTAGGGACAGGGGCAGCTCTGGGGCCAACGTCCTGACTTTC.

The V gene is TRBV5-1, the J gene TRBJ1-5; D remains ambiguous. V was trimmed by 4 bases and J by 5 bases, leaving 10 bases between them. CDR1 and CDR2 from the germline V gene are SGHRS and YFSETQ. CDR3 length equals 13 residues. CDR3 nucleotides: TGCGCCAGCAGCGAACAGCCCGATCAGCCCCAGCATTTT. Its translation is CASSEQPDQPQHF.